Listed here is a single T cell receptor (beta chain). Its antigen is still unknown. Germline CDR1 and CDR2: SGHRS and YFSETQ. The V end was cut by 2 bases, the J end by 4 bases, with 18 bases between. The CDR3 loop spans 16 amino acids. The data belong to a study of identical twins. Findings and caveats of the study: The study drew conclusions from cross-sectional statistical analysis, not from following the same donors. Abundant beta clonotypes from cord blood had fewer insertions, unlike memory repertoires, which showed none.

A universal primer site was added by template switching, and unique molecular identifiers were carried by the cDNA. Using its own MiXCR run on the 5' RACE reads, TCRdb lists one record per CDR3 protein. The sample has 700,000 to 950,000 distinct CDR3 sequences; more than 9% are singletons. These same data were also listed under a study on yellow fever vaccine responses in identical twins.

The source material was PBMCs. The receptor was isolated from a woman aged 18-29 years in good health. V and J are TRBV5-1 and TRBJ2-5, with D unresolved. CDR3: CASSFGSRTLAETQYF. DNA for the CDR3: TGCGCCAGCAGCTTTGGTAGCCGTACATTGGCAGAGACCCAGTACTTC.